This TCR beta chain is drawn from a study of metastatic and nonmetastatic thyroid tumors. Thyroid surgery took place with no prior treatment in any patient. Judged by abundance, this clone is large. TCRdb redid the clone calls on the PCR reads using MiXCR. The sample carries 15,000 to 25,000 clones, roughly 22% recorded once. Germline V gene lookup returns CDR1 MGHRA and CDR2 YSYEKL. CDR3 length equals 16 residues. J was trimmed by 3 bases and V by 0 bases; bases with no gene match: 7. This TCR was sampled from a male donor with papillary thyroid cancer or a benign thyroid nodule (not recorded which). Some clones in this sample may be carry-over from other donors' samples. The chain carries TRBV4-1 and TRBJ2-7, with TRBD1 matching 8 bases. Sequenced input: tumor tissue. In nucleotides, the CDR3 is TGCGCCAGCAGCCAAGATCTATACAGGGGGATCTACGAGCAGTACTTC. This codes for CASSQDLYRGIYEQYF.